These 26 T cell receptor beta chains originate from one sample sequenced in a study of T cell repertoires in cytomegalovirus infection. One entry per CDR3 protein, called by TCRdb with MiXCR from the reads. The table shows about 110,000 distinct CDR3 sequences, with under 30% occurring only once. Antigen specificity for these receptors is unknown. This specimen was CD8+ T cells from cultured PBMCs, taken from culture after CMV antigen stimulation. These receptor sequences come from a human donor in good health (CMV status not recorded). Some clones in this sample may be carry-over from other donors' samples.

This clonotype was seen only a few times. The chain has TRBV6-6 and TRBJ2-7, with D tentatively TRBD1 (6 bases). Trimming cost V 6 bases and J 7 bases, with 16 bases left between them. CDR1 MNHNY and CDR2 SVGAGI come from the germline V gene (reference sequence). CDR3 length: 13 residues. CDR3 protein: CASSFSGGGEQYF. Written as DNA, the CDR3 is TGTGCCAGCAGCTTTTCTGGGGGCGGTGAGCAGTACTTC.

About this clonotype: A read error may produce the germline difference seen at one junction end. V usage is TRBV11-2 and J usage is TRBJ1-6, with 7 bases identical to TRBD1. This CDR3 has 16 residues. Germline V gene lookup returns CDR1 SGHAT and CDR2 FQNNGV. The CDR3 region is CASSPSQGEAYSPLHF. CDR3 DNA: TGTGCCAGCAGCCCATCTCAGGGGGAGGCCTATTCGCCCCTCCACTTT.

The rearrangement joins TRBV28 to TRBJ2-5, with D perhaps TRBD2 (6 bases). Germline CDR1 and CDR2: MDHEN and SYDVKM. Between the trimmed V and J ends, which lost 3 bases and 4 bases, there was a span of 12 bases. This CDR3 is 14 amino acids long. The CDR3 protein is CASSFGEAGETQYF. CDR3 sequence (DNA): TGTGCCAGCAGTTTTGGGGAGGCGGGAGAGACCCAGTACTTC.

This clonotype occurred many times. The rearrangement joins TRBV27 to TRBJ1-2; D call uncertain. From germline, CDR1 is MNHEY and CDR2 SMNVEV (reference sequence). The length of the CDR3 is 16 residues. V was shortened by 3 bases and J by 3 bases, with 17 bases between the two germline ends. CDR3 coding DNA: TGTGCCAGCAGTTTCCTGTCGGGCCCCCAGGACTATGGCTACACCTTC. Translation gives CASSFLSGPQDYGYTF.

The rearrangement uses TRBV19 and TRBJ2-3, with 7 bases matching TRBD1. Germline V gene lookup returns CDR1 LNHDA and CDR2 SQIVND (reference sequence). The length of the CDR3 is 14 residues. Germline trimming cut 9 bases from V and 4 bases from J; bases unmatched to any gene: 10. The chain's CDR3 is CASGDRELPDTQYF. DNA of the CDR3: TGTGCCAGCGGTGACAGGGAATTGCCAGATACGCAGTATTTT.

This clonotype was seen a handful of times. The chain carries TRBV7-9 and TRBJ1-4, with 9 bases matching TRBD1. V shed 6 bases, J shed 10 bases, and the junction held 9 bases outside the gene matches. Per germline, CDR1 SEHNR and CDR2 FQNEAQ (reference sequence). CDR3 length equals 14 residues. The CDR3 loop reads CASSFGTGHGKLFF. CDR3 sequence (DNA): TGTGCCAGCAGTTTTGGGACAGGGCATGGAAAACTGTTTTTT.

The rearrangement joins TRBV28 to TRBJ2-2; no reliable D call. Germline CDR1 and CDR2: MDHEN and SYDVKM. Trimming removed 6 bases from V and 4 bases from J, with 3 bases in between. This CDR3 has 11 residues. The CDR3 loop reads CASRTTGELFF. CDR3 in DNA: TGTGCCAGCAGGACCACCGGGGAGCTGTTTTTT.

V usage is TRBV6-5 and J usage is TRBJ2-1; maybe TRBD2 (7 bases). V lost 2 bases and J 2 bases, leaving 13 bases between the germline ends. The germline gives CDR1 MNHEY, CDR2 SVGAGI. There are 16 residues in the CDR3. The CDR3 spells CASSYGAGAPYNEQFF. CDR3 sequence (DNA): TGTGCCAGCAGTTACGGTGCGGGGGCCCCCTACAATGAGCAGTTCTTC.

The CDR3 region is CASSYSIVGQEETQYF. As DNA, the CDR3 is TGTGCCAGCAGTTACTCGATAGTCGGACAAGAAGAGACCCAGTACTTC. This chain connects TRBV6-5 to TRBJ2-5; tentative D call: TRBD1 (5 bases). This CDR3 region has 16 residues. The ends were cut back, 0 bases at V and 3 bases at J, with 14 bases in the middle. Germline V CDR1 and CDR2: MNHEY, SVGAGI.

The rearrangement uses TRBV4-1 and TRBJ2-5; possible D gene TRBD2, 5 bases. This CDR3 region has 17 residues. CDR1 and CDR2 from the germline V gene are MGHRA and YSYEKL. Trimming took off 0 bases at V and 4 bases at J, with 18 bases between the two ends. CDR3 in DNA: TGCGCCAGCAGCCAAGATGAGGTAGGCGGAGGAGTAGAGACCCAGTACTTC. Its protein product is CASSQDEVGGGVETQYF.

Remarks on this clonotype: At one boundary the junction diverges from the germline segment, which might be a read error. V usage is TRBV6-1 and J usage is TRBJ1-2, with D maybe TRBD1 (5 bases). The CDR3 runs to 15 residues. CDR1 MNHNS and CDR2 SASEGT come from the germline V gene. CDR3 coding DNA: TGTGCCAGCAGTGAAGAGGTGGGGACCTCCTATCGCTACACCTTC. Translated: CASSEEVGTSYRYTF.

To note about this clonotype: This may stem from a read error, because a much larger clone lies one nucleotide away. V usage is TRBV9 and J usage is TRBJ2-1; possible D gene TRBD2, 5 bases. Per the germline V gene, CDR1 is SGDLS and CDR2 is YYNGEE. The CDR3 has 16 residues. The CDR3 DNA sequence: TGTGCCAGCATGAAAGGGAGCGGATACTCCTACAATGAGCAGTTGTTC. Translated: CASMKGSGYSYNEQLF.

This clonotype occurred many times. The chain joins TRBV27 to TRBJ2-7; no firm D call. Germline loops: CDR1 MNHEY, CDR2 SMNVEV (reference sequence). The CDR3 length is 11 residues. Deletions cut 4 bases from V and 6 bases from J, with 7 bases between. Here the CDR3 DNA reads TGTGCCAGCAGTTCCCTAGGCGAGCAGTACTTC. The encoded protein is CASSSLGEQYF.

In its sample, this clonotype was seen many times. J is TRBJ2-3 and V is TRBV7-8; D call uncertain. In germline, CDR1 is SGHVS, CDR2 FQNEAQ. With 4 bases removed from V and 3 bases from J, the gap between germline ends came to 11 bases. The CDR3 contains 14 residues. DNA for the CDR3: TGTGCCAGCAGCTCTGGTTTTCAGACAGATACGCAGTATTTT. Its translation: CASSSGFQTDTQYF.

This clonotype was seen at least ten times. J is TRBJ2-7 and V is TRBV6-2 or TRBV6-3, with D tentatively TRBD1 (5 bases). The CDR3 contains 13 residues. CDR1 is MNHEY and CDR2 is SVGEGT in the germline V gene. Trimming took 5 bases from V and 1 from J, leaving 9 bases between them. The CDR3 sequence: CASSHGQSYEQYF. In nucleotides, the CDR3 is TGTGCCAGCAGTCATGGACAATCCTACGAGCAGTACTTC.

V and J are TRBV4-1 and TRBJ1-1; D gene uncertain. Germline values: CDR1 MGHRA, CDR2 YSYEKL. The CDR3 is made up of 15 amino acids. V was cut by 3 bases and J by 7 bases, with 18 bases left in between. The DNA of the CDR3 is TGCGCCAGCAGCCATGTGCCCTCATTATATAGTGAAGCTTTCTTT. This codes for CASSHVPSLYSEAFF.

This clonotype was detected only a few times. The V call is TRBV4-2, the J call TRBJ1-5; 8 positions match TRBD1. The CDR3 length is 17 residues. Trimming removed 3 bases from V and 6 bases from J; junction bases left unmatched: 13. CDR1 and CDR2 (germline): LGHNA, YNFKEQ. The CDR3 sequence: CASSHNIGQGRVQPQHF. CDR3 DNA: TGTGCCAGCAGCCATAATATCGGACAGGGCCGGGTTCAGCCCCAGCATTTT.

CDR3 region: CASGYRGSTEAFF. The CDR3 nucleotides are TGTGCCAGTGGTTACAGGGGAAGCACTGAAGCTTTCTTT. V usage is TRBV19 and J usage is TRBJ1-1; 7 nucleotides align to TRBD1. The J segment lost 4 bases and the V segment lost 8 bases, leaving 7 bases of the junction unmatched. Germline assignment: CDR1 LNHDA and CDR2 SQIVND (reference sequence). The CDR3 is 13 amino acids.

The rearrangement links TRBV12-3 or TRBV12-4 to TRBJ1-1, with no clear D. V shed 4 bases and J shed 4 bases, with 13 bases lying between them. CDR3 size: 14 residues. The CDR3 sequence is CASSSGIRGTEAFF. For the CDR3, the DNA is TGTGCCAGCAGTTCCGGAATTCGGGGCACTGAAGCTTTCTTT.

The chain joins TRBV7-9 to TRBJ2-1; D uncertain. The CDR3 has 13 amino acids. Germline values: CDR1 SEHNR, CDR2 FQNEAQ (reference sequence). V was trimmed by 2 bases and J by 9 bases, leaving 11 bases between them. CDR3 bases: TGTGCCAGCAGCTTAATAATAGGTACTGAGCAGTTCTTC. This sequence encodes CASSLIIGTEQFF.

The sample holds a few counts of this clonotype. The V call is TRBV10-3, the J call TRBJ1-1; no reliable D call. CDR1 and CDR2 from the germline V gene are ENHRY and SYGVKD. The CDR3 loop spans 14 amino acids. V gave up 7 bases and J gave up 7 bases, with 19 bases separating them. CDR3 nucleotides: TGTGCCATCAAAGCAGGTCAAGAGGAACTTGAAGCTTTCTTT. Amino acid sequence: CAIKAGQEELEAFF.

The rearrangement joins TRBV7-3 to TRBJ2-1, with 9 bases identical to TRBD2. Unmatched junction bases numbered 3, after V lost 4 bases and J lost 2 bases. Germline CDR1 is SGHTA and CDR2 is FQGTGA. The CDR3 runs to 15 residues. This CDR3 is CASSYSSGAYNEQFF. CDR3 in DNA: TGTGCCAGCAGCTACTCTAGCGGGGCCTACAATGAGCAGTTCTTC.

The CDR3 region is CASSRRTGWNSPLHF. DNA for the CDR3: TGTGCCAGCAGCCGCAGGACAGGGTGGAATTCACCCCTCCACTTT. The chain joins TRBV28 to TRBJ1-6, with 8 bases aligning to TRBD1. Germline loops: CDR1 MDHEN, CDR2 SYDVKM. The CDR3 covers 15 residues. The ends lost 6 bases at V and 7 bases at J; junction bases unmatched: 8. Complete variable domain (other parts from reference TRBV28 and TRBJ1-6): DVKVTQSSRYLVKRTGEKVFLECVQDMDHENMFWYRQDPGLGLRLIYFSYDVKMKEKGDIPEGYSVSREKKERFSLILESASTNQTSMYLCASSRRTGWNSPLHFGNGTRLTVT.

The chain uses TRBV6-8 and TRBJ2-1; TRBD1 is a possible D gene (7 bases). Trimming took 6 bases from V and 4 from J, leaving 10 bases between them. In germline, CDR1 is MNHGY, CDR2 SAAAGT. CDR3 length: 13 amino acids. CDR3 sequence (DNA): TGTGCCAGCAGCAGGGGGGTTTACAATGAGCAGTTCTTC. Its protein is CASSRGVYNEQFF.

J is TRBJ1-4 and V is TRBV7-9, with 8 nucleotides matching TRBD1. Trimming removed 5 bases from V and 8 bases from J; junction bases left unmatched: 16. Germline V CDR1 and CDR2: SEHNR, FQNEAQ (reference sequence). The CDR3 is 17 amino acids. In nucleotides, the CDR3 is TGTGCCAGCAGCCCCCCGACAGGGGATGTTATGTACGAAAAACTGTTTTTT. It yields the protein CASSPPTGDVMYEKLFF.

The genes are TRBV19 and TRBJ2-2, with 9 nucleotides matching TRBD1. Germline V gene data show CDR1 as LNHDA and CDR2 as SQIVND (reference sequence). CDR3 size: 18 residues. The V gene end was trimmed by 4 bases and the J gene end by 3 bases; junction bases not matched to a gene: 12. The CDR3 bases are TGTGCCAGTAGTACCTGGGACAGGGCTTCAATCCACACCGGGGAGCTGTTTTTT. Amino acids: CASSTWDRASIHTGELFF.